The 27 T cell receptor beta chains reported below all come from one sample, sequenced in a study of blood T cells in healthy people across ages. Next came a second PCR, run for about 6 to 12 cycles, which used a sample-barcoded 5' primer along with a J-beta primer mix. MiXCR, applied by TCRdb to the 5' RACE reads, yields one record per CDR3 protein. This table has roughly 830,000 distinct CDR3 sequences, around 68% appearing once. Sequencing was carried out using blood. All receptors derive from a man aged 25 to 40 in good health.

This chain joins TRBV4-3 and TRBJ2-4; weak D call: TRBD2 (7 bases). The DNA end is more similar to TRBJ2-7, so the J call may be wrong. The CDR3 loop spans 17 amino acids. From germline, CDR1 is LGHNA and CDR2 YSLEER. The CDR3 loop reads CASSQTLAGAIAHEQYF. The DNA for the CDR3 is TGCGCCAGCAGCCAGACGCTGGCGGGGGCAATCGCCCACGAGCAGTACTTC.

The chain has TRBV10-3 and TRBJ1-5; the match to TRBD1 covers 7 bases. Germline-derived CDR1 and CDR2 are ENHRY and SYGVKD. This CDR3 contains 15 residues. J was trimmed by 4 bases and V by 4 bases; bases with no gene match: 7. The CDR3: CAISGQGVGNQPQHF. As DNA, the CDR3 is TGTGCCATCAGTGGACAGGGAGTTGGTAATCAGCCCCAGCATTTT.

The J gene is TRBJ1-6, the V gene TRBV5-1; no firm D call. This CDR3 comprises 15 residues. V was clipped by 0 bases and J by 10 bases, with 14 bases between them. Germline CDR1 reads SGHRS; CDR2 reads YFSETQ. The CDR3 region has the DNA TGCGCCAGCAGCTTGGACTCTTCCCTAAGGTCACCCCTCCACTTT. The encoded protein is CASSLDSSLRSPLHF.

The chain couples TRBV15 to TRBJ2-5; D call uncertain. CDR1 is LNHNV and CDR2 is YYDKDF in the germline V gene (reference sequence). V lost 0 bases and J lost 1, with 9 bases in between. The CDR3 contains 15 residues. CDR3 protein: CATSRDVSSQETQYF. The CDR3 DNA reads as TGTGCCACCAGCAGAGATGTATCTAGCCAAGAGACCCAGTACTTC.

V gene TRBV11-2 combines with J gene TRBJ2-1, with D perhaps being TRBD1 or TRBD2 (7 bases each). The CDR3 runs 16 residues. Germline V CDR1 and CDR2: SGHAT, FQNNGV. V gave up 5 bases and J gave up 3 bases, with 17 bases separating them. This CDR3 reads CASSTRQGGVYNEQFF. DNA for the CDR3: TGTGCCAGCAGCACCCGACAGGGAGGGGTCTACAATGAGCAGTTCTTC.

The chain couples TRBV6-5 to TRBJ1-1; the D is unclear. Per germline, CDR1 MNHEY and CDR2 SVGAGI. V lost 0 bases and J 4 bases, leaving 12 bases between the germline ends. The CDR3 extends over 15 amino acids. CDR3 in DNA: TGTGCCAGCAGTTACTCCCAGTCCAGTGGCACTGAAGCTTTCTTT. This gives the protein CASSYSQSSGTEAFF.

This clonotype has more than one count but fewer than ten. The J gene is TRBJ2-5, the V gene TRBV12-3 or TRBV12-4, with 7 bases aligning to TRBD1. Unmatched junction bases numbered 9, after V lost 6 bases and J lost 5 bases. The CDR3 totals 14 residues. CDR3 coding DNA: TGTGCCAGCAGCCCCCCGACAGGGTCTGAGACCCAGTACTTC. It is translated as CASSPPTGSETQYF.

The chain combines TRBV29-1 with TRBJ2-7; maybe TRBD1 (6 bases). Trimming cost V 7 bases and J 0 bases, with 19 bases left between them. CDR1 and CDR2 (germline): SQVTM, ANQGSEA. This CDR3 has 15 amino acids. The CDR3 reads CSGLTGLQGSYEQYF. In DNA form, the CDR3 reads TGCAGCGGGCTGACGGGATTACAGGGCTCCTACGAGCAGTACTTC.

The V call is TRBV2, the J call TRBJ2-7; perhaps TRBD1 as D (5 bases). Trimming removed 9 bases from V and 3 bases from J, with 21 bases in between. CDR1 is SNHLY and CDR2 is FYNNEI in the germline V gene. The CDR3 runs 15 residues. The CDR3 is CASQSEAGIGYEQYF. The DNA for the CDR3 is TGTGCCAGTCAGTCCGAGGCAGGGATAGGCTACGAGCAGTACTTC.

The rearrangement links TRBV7-9 to TRBJ2-5; 7 nucleotides line up with TRBD1. Germline CDR1 reads SEHNR; CDR2 reads FQNEAQ (reference sequence). The CDR3 has 15 residues. V shed 5 bases and J 11 bases; nucleotides not matched to a gene: 17. CDR3 DNA: TGTGCCAGCAGCCAGCGGACAGGATTTTTGACAGGGCAGTACTTC. It codes for CASSQRTGFLTGQYF.

The rearrangement links TRBV7-8 to TRBJ2-1; D may match TRBD1 or TRBD2 (6 bases each). Judging by the DNA end, TRBJ2-7 fits better; the J call may be wrong. CDR1 and CDR2 (germline): SGHVS, FQNEAQ. The CDR3 is made up of 18 amino acids. The CDR3 region is CASSSGGGTPSSYNEQYF. The DNA of the CDR3 is TGTGCCAGCAGCTCTGGGGGCGGGACACCAAGCTCCTACAATGAGCAGTACTTC.

The V and J genes are TRBV25-1 and TRBJ2-1; perhaps D is TRBD1 or TRBD2 (6 bases each). The length of the CDR3 is 16 residues. In germline, CDR1 is MGHDK, CDR2 SYGVNS. Trimming pared 3 bases from V and 8 bases from J, leaving 20 bases between. The DNA for the CDR3 is TGTGCCAGCAGTGAGTTAGGGGGGCGAGTGGTGGATGAGCAGTTCTTC. Translation gives CASSELGGRVVDEQFF.

This rearrangement joins TRBV25-1 to TRBJ2-7; TRBD1 agrees at 8 bases. Germline V gene lookup returns CDR1 MGHDK and CDR2 SYGVNS. This CDR3 has 16 residues. Trimming cost V 4 bases and J 0 bases; bases outside gene matches: 8. Here the CDR3 DNA reads TGTGCCAGCAGTGGGGGAGCGACAGGGGCCTCCTACGAGCAGTACTTC. Translated, it gives CASSGGATGASYEQYF.

The J gene is TRBJ2-1, the V gene TRBV12-3 or TRBV12-4; TRBD2 aligns across 8 bases. This CDR3 comprises 15 residues. J lost 7 bases, V lost 4 bases, and 9 bases had no gene match. Written as DNA, the CDR3 is TGTGCCAGCAGTTATCGGCCTAGCGGGTCAAATGAGCAGTTCTTC. This gives the protein CASSYRPSGSNEQFF.

V gene TRBV29-1 combines with J gene TRBJ1-1; D gene ambiguous. The CDR3 consists of 10 residues. The V gene's germline CDR1 is SQVTM and CDR2 ANQGSEA. CDR3: CSPYHTEAFF. CDR3 in DNA: TGCAGTCCGTATCACACTGAAGCTTTCTTT.

In nucleotides, the CDR3 is TGTGCCAGCAGCAGTCAGGCGGGGCAGGGTGAGCAGTTCTTC. This translates into CASSSQAGQGEQFF. The V call is TRBV21-1, the J call TRBJ2-1; TRBD1 is taken as the D call from the table, unchecked against the DNA. TRBV21-1 is flagged as a pseudogene. The CDR3 loop spans 14 amino acids.

The chain employs TRBV5-1 and TRBJ2-5; D might be TRBD1 (6 bases). CDR3 length: 14 amino acids. Germline CDR1 SGHRS, CDR2 YFSETQ. The V end was cut by 4 bases, the J end by 4 bases, with 14 bases between. In DNA form, the CDR3 reads TGCGCCAGCAGCACTGCGACAGGTGGAGAGACCCAGTACTTC. Its translation: CASSTATGGETQYF.

This CDR3 is CASSPDPNNEQFF. DNA for the CDR3: TGTGCCAGCAGCCCCGATCCTAACAATGAGCAGTTCTTC. The chain combines TRBV7-2 with TRBJ2-1; D ambiguous. The CDR3 covers 13 residues. CDR1 SGHTA and CDR2 FQGNSA come from the germline V gene. V gave up 5 bases and J gave up 5 bases, with 10 bases separating them.

The V gene is TRBV4-1, the J gene TRBJ2-5; the D is unclear. Matching the DNA end better, TRBJ2-1 makes the J call doubtful. The CDR3 loop spans 13 amino acids. Germline V gene lookup returns CDR1 MGHRA and CDR2 YSYEKL. The CDR3 DNA reads TGCGCCAGCAGCCAACCAAACCAAGAGACCCAGTTCTTC. Translating gives CASSQPNQETQFF.

This clonotype came up a few times. The chain recombines TRBV6-5 with TRBJ1-2; TRBD1 agrees at 10 bases. V gave up 0 bases and J gave up 8 bases; unmatched junction bases: 6. Germline V gives CDR1 MNHEY, CDR2 SVGAGI. This CDR3 region has 15 residues. The CDR3 DNA sequence: TGTGCCAGCAGTTACTCAGACAGGGGGCTACGAGGCTACACCTTC. Residues: CASSYSDRGLRGYTF.

The chain carries TRBV12-3 or TRBV12-4 and TRBJ2-1; the match to TRBD1 covers 7 bases. J was trimmed by 1 base and V by 6 bases; bases with no gene match: 9. The CDR3 covers 16 residues. The CDR3 DNA reads as TGTGCCAGCAGCACTCAGGGGGTAATTTCCTACAATGAGCAGTTCTTC. Amino acid sequence: CASSTQGVISYNEQFF.

In its sample, this clonotype was seen once. The V gene is TRBV7-2, the J gene TRBJ1-1; D may be TRBD1 (5 bases). This CDR3 has 15 amino acids. Germline CDR1 SGHTA, CDR2 FQGNSA. V lost 1 base, J lost 3 bases, and 12 bases lay in between. The CDR3 loop is CASSLVGDSDTEAFF. The DNA of the CDR3 is TGTGCCAGCAGCTTAGTAGGGGATTCGGACACTGAAGCTTTCTTT.

The CDR3 DNA reads as TGTGCCATCGGGGGGGCTAATCCTTACAATGAGCAGTACTTC. Protein product: CAIGGANPYNEQYF. This chain links TRBV6-2 or TRBV6-3 with TRBJ2-7; 8 bases line up with TRBD2. V lost 10 bases and J lost 7; bases outside the gene matches: 15. The CDR3 is 14 residues long. The germline V gene has CDR1 MNHEY and CDR2 SVGEGT.

This clonotype appeared a single time. The rearrangement links TRBV12-3 or TRBV12-4 to TRBJ2-1; 7 bases are shared with TRBD2. Matching the DNA end better, TRBJ2-7 makes the J call doubtful. CDR3 length: 16 amino acids. The CDR3 is CASSLRAAGSPGEQYF. CDR3 in DNA: TGTGCCAGCAGTTTAAGGGCAGCGGGGAGCCCTGGGGAGCAGTACTTC.

This sequence joins TRBV4-3 and TRBJ1-2; a weak D match, TRBD1 (5 bases). Trimming pared 1 base from V and 7 bases from J, leaving 10 bases between. Germline assignment: CDR1 LGHNA and CDR2 YSLEER. There are 13 residues in the CDR3. The CDR3 reads CASSQVPGGGYTF. CDR3 nucleotide sequence: TGCGCCAGCAGCCAAGTTCCGGGGGGTGGCTACACCTTC.

The V gene is TRBV7-9, the J gene TRBJ1-6; D may be TRBD1 (5 bases). Trimming took off 7 bases at V and 9 bases at J, with 10 bases between the two ends. CDR1 and CDR2 (germline): SEHNR, FQNEAQ (reference sequence). This CDR3 has 12 residues. The chain's CDR3 is CASTATASPLHF. The CDR3 DNA follows: TGTGCCAGCACCGCGACAGCTTCACCCCTCCACTTT.

V gene TRBV6-5 combines with J gene TRBJ2-7; TRBD2 agrees at 10 bases. This CDR3 has 14 residues. CDR1 and CDR2 (germline): MNHEY, SVGAGI. V lost 7 bases to trimming and J lost 2 bases; unmatched junction nucleotides: 5. CDR3 coding DNA: TGTGCCAGCAAGACGGGACTAGCGACCTACGAGCAGTACTTC. It codes for CASKTGLATYEQYF.